These T cell receptor beta chains were read from a single sample in a study of CD8+CD57+ T cells in acquired aplastic anemia. MiXCR was run by TCRdb on the reads, yielding one entry per CDR3 protein. The table records around 170,000 distinct CDR3 sequences, approximately 48% of them present only once. The sequencing input was sorted CD4+, CD8+, or CD8+CD57+ T cells (not recorded which) from PBMCs. The receptors were sampled from a human donor with aplastic anemia. Each CDR3 is given with its conserved first and last residue. The D gene is left open where the match is weak. For some rows the clone size is stated as once, few or many, or as a class when expanded; others skip it.

v_call	clone_size	j_call	d_call	cdr3_nt	cdr3_aa
TRBV7-2	-	TRBJ2-5	-	TGTGCCAGCAGCTGGTGGCAGGAGACCCAGTACTTC	CASSWWQETQYF
TRBV20-1	-	TRBJ1-4	TRBD1	TGCAGTGCTAGTGGCTTCGGGGGGACAGGGCATGAAAAACTGTTTTTT	CSASGFGGTGHEKLFF
TRBV7-6	many	TRBJ2-2	TRBD2	TGTGCCAGCAGCTTAGTTTCTAGCGGGGTCCCCGGGGAGCTGTTTTTT	CASSLVSSGVPGELFF
TRBV20-1	many	TRBJ2-3	TRBD1	TGCAGTGCTCCACCGGGACAGGGTACAGATACGCAGTATTTT	CSAPPGQGTDTQYF
TRBV25-1	few	TRBJ1-2	TRBD1	TGTGCCAGCAGCGATATCGACAGGGAACATGGCTACACCTTC	CASSDIDREHGYTF
TRBV15	-	TRBJ2-1	TRBD2	TGTGCCACCAGCAGAGCCCGCGGGAGGGCCAATGAGCAGTTCTTC	CATSRARGRANEQFF
TRBV29-1	once	TRBJ1-1	-	TGCAGCGTTGAAGATCGTCAGGGGAACACTGAAGCTTTCTTT	CSVEDRQGNTEAFF
TRBV12-3/TRBV12-4	many	TRBJ2-1	TRBD2	TGTGCCAGCAGCCTCGGGACTAGCGGGGGTCGGTTCTTC	CASSLGTSGGRFF
TRBV20-1	-	TRBJ2-7	TRBD2	TGCAGTGCTAGACTAGCGGGAGGTACCCACGAGCAGTACTTC	CSARLAGGTHEQYF
TRBV3-1	many	TRBJ1-2	-	TGTGCCACCAGGCGGGCGGGCGGCTACACCTTC	CATRRAGGYTF
TRBV10-3	once	TRBJ1-2	TRBD1	TGTGCCACCAGTCCCACCCCAATAATACAGGGGGCAGACTATGGCTACACCTTC	CATSPTPIIQGADYGYTF
TRBV5-5	-	TRBJ1-6	-	TGTGCCAGCAGCGTCGGCAGAATCAATTCACCCCTCCACTTT	CASSVGRINSPLHF
TRBV29-1	-	TRBJ1-1	TRBD1	TGCAGCGTGGAAGGACAGGTGAACACTGAAGCTTTCTTT	CSVEGQVNTEAFF
TRBV5-1	-	TRBJ2-5	-	TGCGCCAGCAGCTTTGTGCCCGGGGAAGAGACTCAGTACTTC	CASSFVPGEETQYF
TRBV10-3	many	TRBJ1-2	TRBD1	TGTGCCATCAGTAGGGACAGGGTTGTCGGTGGCTACACCTTC	CAISRDRVVGGYTF
TRBV15	once	TRBJ2-3	TRBD2	TGTGCCACCAGCAGAGGTGAGGGAGGGGCCACGCAGTATTTT	CATSRGEGGATQYF
TRBV2	-	TRBJ1-5	-	TGTGCCAGCAGTTACACAACGGGTCAGCCCCAGCATTTT	CASSYTTGQPQHF
TRBV2	once	TRBJ2-5	TRBD1	TGTGCCAGCAGTTGGGGACGGGACAGGGGAAATCAGCCCCAGTACTTC	CASSWGRDRGNQPQYF
TRBV20-1	many	TRBJ2-1	TRBD2	TGCAGTGCTAGAGATCTAATAGCGGGGTACTACAATGAGCAGTTCTTC	CSARDLIAGYYNEQFF
TRBV7-9	-	TRBJ1-1	-	TGTGCCAGCAGCTCGGGTTTGACTGAAGCTTTCTTT	CASSSGLTEAFF
TRBV2	many	TRBJ2-1	-	TGTGCCAGCAGAGAGGGGCTAGGCAATGAGCAGTTCTTC	CASREGLGNEQFF
TRBV20-1	-	TRBJ2-7	TRBD2	TGCAGTGCAACCGGGACTAGCGGGAGCTCCTACGAGCAGTACTTC	CSATGTSGSSYEQYF